One sample yielded the 15 T cell receptor beta chains listed below, sequenced in a study of T cells in localized non-small cell lung cancer. Using immunoSEQ multiplex PCR, the repertoire was profiled, and TCRdb retains in-frame clones only, with some absent. The sample lists fewer than 25,000 clones; over 80% were seen once. This specimen was peripheral blood, taken before any cancer treatment. These receptors were obtained from a male donor older than 55 with stage I squamous cell lung carcinoma.

This clone was counted only a few times. The chain is built from TRBV14 and TRBJ2-3; 7 nucleotides align to TRBD1. The CDR3 totals 14 residues. CDR1 SGHDN and CDR2 FVKESK come from the germline V gene. The junction had 5 bases not matched to a gene; V was cut back by 4 bases and J by 4 bases. The CDR3 reads CASSPTTGADTQYF. DNA of the CDR3: TGTGCCAGCAGCCCAACTACAGGGGCAGATACGCAGTATTTT. Using reference TRBV14 and TRBJ2-3 for the parts outside the CDR3, the full variable domain is EAGVTQFPSHSVIEKGQTVTLRCDPISGHDNLYWYRRVMGKEIKFLLHFVKESKQDESGMPNNRFLAERTGGTYSTLKVQPAELEDSGVYFCASSPTTGADTQYFGPGTRLTVL.

V usage is TRBV19 and J usage is TRBJ1-4, with 7 positions matching TRBD1. The CDR3 contains 15 residues. V lost 6 bases, J lost 7 bases, and 11 bases stayed unmatched. Germline loops: CDR1 LNHDA, CDR2 SQIVND (reference sequence). Here the CDR3 DNA reads TGTGCCAGTAGCCTTCGGGGAGGGGGCGGTGAAAAACTGTTTTTT. Protein: CASSLRGGGGEKLFF.

In its sample, this clone was seen a few times. V usage is TRBV27 and J usage is TRBJ2-1, with unresolved D. CDR1 MNHEY and CDR2 SMNVEV come from the germline V gene (reference sequence). This CDR3 spans 14 amino acids. Deletions cut 0 bases from V and 5 bases from J, with 8 bases between. The CDR3 here is CASSLSRPDNEQFF. The CDR3 DNA reads TGTGCCAGCAGTTTATCTCGCCCGGACAATGAGCAGTTCTTC.

This rearrangement joins TRBV5-6 to TRBJ2-1; TRBD1 agrees at 11 bases. Germline V gene sequence: CDR1 SGHDT, CDR2 YYEEEE. The CDR3 has 17 residues. V dropped 6 bases and J dropped 8; count of bases not matched to a gene: 16. The CDR3 is CASTAGTGGISWHEQFF. The CDR3 bases are TGTGCCAGCACCGCAGGGACAGGGGGAATCTCGTGGCATGAGCAGTTCTTC.

The chain links TRBV5-1 to TRBJ2-7, with no clear D. The ends were cut back, 6 bases at V and 4 bases at J, with 14 bases in the middle. CDR1 and CDR2 from the germline V gene are SGHRS and YFSETQ. This CDR3 is 13 amino acids long. This CDR3 is CASIHPPPYEQYF. For the CDR3, the DNA is TGCGCCAGCATCCACCCCCCCCCATACGAGCAGTACTTC.

This clone was recorded once. The conserved phenylalanine or tryptophan normally closing the CDR3 is absent here, so this likely arose from a read error. The J gene is TRBJ1-1, the V gene TRBV28; D is unclear. This CDR3 comprises 13 residues. Trimming took off 1 base at V and 11 bases at J, with 14 bases between the two ends. CDR1 MDHEN and CDR2 SYDVKM come from the germline V gene. The CDR3 coding sequence is TGTGCCAGCAGTTTATATGTTAAGGTAGGGGCTTTCGTT. This sequence encodes CASSLYVKVGAFV.

The chain recombines TRBV5-1 with TRBJ2-7; no definite D call. V gave up 4 bases and J gave up 0 bases, with 11 bases separating them. Germline CDR1 and CDR2: SGHRS and YFSETQ. The CDR3 is made up of 14 amino acids. The CDR3 sequence: CASSPGTNSYEQYF. The CDR3, as DNA: TGCGCCAGCAGCCCTGGTACCAACTCCTACGAGCAGTACTTC.

V gene TRBV12-5 combines with J gene TRBJ2-7; a possible D gene is TRBD2 (6 bases). This CDR3 is built from 16 residues. V shed 1 base and J shed 6 bases, with 19 bases lying between them. CDR1 is LGHNT, CDR2 FRNRAP, per germline. The CDR3 coding sequence is TGTGCTAGTGGTTTGGCTCGGGACTGGGAAAGCGGCGAGCAGTACTTC. This gives the protein CASGLARDWESGEQYF.

The rearrangement joins TRBV30 to TRBJ1-4; D uncertain. This CDR3 comprises 15 residues. Germline values: CDR1 GTSNPN, CDR2 SVGIG (reference sequence). With 2 bases removed from V and 7 bases from J, the gap between germline ends came to 17 bases. The CDR3 DNA sequence: TGTGCCTGGAGTTATATCCGGACGGGGAGTGAAAAACTGTTTTTT. Translation: CAWSYIRTGSEKLFF. The variable domain in full, with the rest retrieved from reference TRBV30 and TRBJ1-4, is SQTIHQWPATLVQPVGSPLSLECTVEGTSNPNLYWYRQAAGRGLQLLFYSVGIGQISSEVPQNLSASRPQDRQFILSSKKLLLSDSGFYLCAWSYIRTGSEKLFFGSGTQLSVL.

The rearrangement joins TRBV6-5 to TRBJ2-1; no definite D call. This CDR3 has 13 amino acids. Trimming took off 9 bases at V and 3 bases at J, with 12 bases between the two ends. Germline V gene data show CDR1 as MNHEY and CDR2 as SVGAGI. Here the CDR3 DNA reads TGTGCCAGTCGACTCAATAACTACAATGAGCAGTTCTTC. Translated: CASRLNNYNEQFF.

The chain combines TRBV11-2 with TRBJ1-2, with 7 bases fitting TRBD1. The length of the CDR3 is 13 residues. Germline CDR1 and CDR2: SGHAT and FQNNGV. V was pared by 3 bases and J by 6 bases, with 4 bases of the junction left unmatched. CDR3 DNA: TGTGCCAGCAGCTTCGACAGGGCGAATGGCTACACCTTC. Its translation: CASSFDRANGYTF.

V is TRBV19 and J is TRBJ2-1; D gene ambiguous. Trimming took off 3 bases at V and 5 bases at J, with 14 bases between the two ends. CDR1 is LNHDA, CDR2 SQIVND, per germline (reference sequence). The CDR3 extends over 15 amino acids. DNA of the CDR3: TGTGCCAGTAGTATTACCCCGGACCTTAACAATGAGCAGTTCTTC. This gives the protein CASSITPDLNNEQFF.

A word on this clone: Additional DNA sequences in this sample encode the identical CDR3. CDR3: CASSVGGDTQYF. CDR3 coding DNA: TGTGCCAGCAGCGTAGGCGGGGATACGCAGTATTTT. The V and J genes are TRBV9 and TRBJ2-3; possible D gene TRBD2, 5 bases. The ends were cut back, 0 bases at V and 6 bases at J, with 5 bases in the middle. Per germline, CDR1 SGDLS and CDR2 YYNGEE. CDR3 length: 12 residues.

The rearrangement links TRBV7-9 to TRBJ1-4; a possible D gene is TRBD1 (5 bases). The CDR3 runs to 14 residues. The ends were cut back, 4 bases at V and 0 bases at J, with 6 bases in the middle. Per the germline V gene, CDR1 is SEHNR and CDR2 is FQNEAQ (reference sequence). For the CDR3, the DNA is TGTGCCAGCAGCTCCAGGGCAACTAATGAAAAACTGTTTTTT. Translation gives CASSSRATNEKLFF.

The chain uses TRBV29-1 and TRBJ2-1; D not certain. With 0 bases removed from V and 3 bases from J, the gap between germline ends came to 12 bases. Germline V CDR1 and CDR2: SQVTM, ANQGSEA. CDR3 length: 15 residues. In DNA form, the CDR3 reads TGCAGCGTTGAAGATAGGGCAGCAGGCTACAATGAGCAGTTCTTC. Its translation is CSVEDRAAGYNEQFF.